Sequencing of this T cell receptor (beta chain) was carried out in a study of T cells after yellow fever vaccination (dated by TCRdb to between 2019 and 2020). Concerning the study at large: Libraries from fractions with low cell numbers were prepared with the SMART-Seq v4 Ultra Low Input RNA kit. Blood was collected at multiple timepoints before and after primary and secondary immunization, and bulk PBMC replicates and cell subsets were isolated. Bulk TCR alpha and beta repertoires were sequenced longitudinally to track T-cell clones before and after primary and booster YFV17D yellow fever vaccination. Two healthy male donors, one aged 18 to 30 and one aged 30 to 40 years, made up the cohort. What the research found in general, with its limitations: Computational filtering was required because FACS-sorted repertoires could contain abundant contaminating clonotypes from the bulk population. A small fraction of clonotypes showed up in both the CD4 and CD8 compartments, probably as a result of convergent recombination. After the booster, most clones that had expanded after primary vaccination were detected again (around 96% of CD4 and more than 80% of CD8), suggesting broad maintenance of memory. Only two donors were included in the study, so the extent to which the findings can be generalized is limited. Compared with the primary T-cell response, the secondary T-cell response was weaker but faster, peaking on day 5 rather than day 15.

V is pruned by 3 bases and J by 7 bases, leaving 5 bases of the junction without a gene match. CDR1 and CDR2 (SGHNT, YYREEE) derive from the germline V gene (reference sequence). The CDR3 has 15 amino acids, counting the end cysteine and phenylalanine. Solely the CDR3 DNA is kept, with 45 bases framed from the first base. Sample treatment or condition, as interpreted from the label and publication: live attenuated yellow fever vaccine strain. At each blood-draw timepoint, two biological replicates of bulk PBMCs were obtained. A standard Ficoll-Paque protocol was used to isolate PBMCs from peripheral blood. RNA was extracted with TriZol from bulk PBMCs, CD4 and CD8 fractions, and dextramer-positive and dextramer-negative fractions. Comments on this clonotype: Its antigen remains undetermined. Base-call qualities are not available, and no considerably larger clone is one nucleotide away.

TCR cDNA was made using 5'RACE template switching, a step that added a universal primer site and unique molecular identifiers. Priming for cDNA synthesis came from both the TCR alpha and TCR beta constant segments. Library amplification used two PCR steps, and the second PCR step added sample barcodes and sequencing adapters. Sequencing of libraries was done on Illumina HiSeq 2500 (2x100 bp) or NovaSeq (2x150 bp). The study's processing was this. Reads were demultiplexed and collapsed into UMI consensus sequences with MIGEC, and V(D)J alignment was performed with MiXCR. Vaccine-responding clonotypes were identified with edgeR using replicate PBMC samples, with FDR below 0.01 and a log2 fold change above 5 up to day 15 being required. Each bulk clonotype was labeled CD4 or CD8 based on which sequenced repertoire, CD4 or CD8, contained the clonotype at higher abundance. The public sequencing data were trimmed at Q25 with fastp and processed into clonotypes with MiXCR by TCRdb, which kept only in-frame beta chains. Here each entry gathers all rows of one CDR3 protein and keeps the most common genes and DNA. TCRdb assigned the V and J calls; the authors' analysis was not used. Recorded for this sample are 500,000 to 650,000 distinct CDR3 sequences; about a sixth of them occurred a single time. The ten largest clones represent 15% to 20% of the sample.

Material: PBMCs, obtained 5 days after the first yellow fever vaccination. This chain joins TRBV5-4 to TRBJ1-6; the junction holds 9 bases that match TRBD1. This TCR was sampled from a man in his late teens or twenties who received the YFV17D yellow fever vaccine. The CDR3 amino acid sequence is: CASSSRTGDNSPLHF. The bases read TGTGCCAGCAGCTCCCGGACAGGGGACAATTCACCCCTCCACTTT.